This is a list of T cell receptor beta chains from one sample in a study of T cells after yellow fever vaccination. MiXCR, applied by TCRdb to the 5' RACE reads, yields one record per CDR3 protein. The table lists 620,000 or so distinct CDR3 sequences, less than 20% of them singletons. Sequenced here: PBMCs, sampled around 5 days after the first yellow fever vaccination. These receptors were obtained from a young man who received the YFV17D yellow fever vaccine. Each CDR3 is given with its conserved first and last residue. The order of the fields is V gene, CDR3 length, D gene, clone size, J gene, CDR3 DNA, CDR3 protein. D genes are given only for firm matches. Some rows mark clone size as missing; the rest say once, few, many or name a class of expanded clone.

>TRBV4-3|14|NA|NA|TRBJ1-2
TGCGCCAGCAGCCATTCTATACTGGAACCGCCCTACACCTTC
CASSHSILEPPYTF
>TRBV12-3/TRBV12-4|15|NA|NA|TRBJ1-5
TGTGCCAGCAGTCCCCAAATTATCGACAATCAGCCCCAGCATTTT
CASSPQIIDNQPQHF
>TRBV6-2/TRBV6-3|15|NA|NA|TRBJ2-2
TGTGCCAGCAGTTACCTGACAGTGGGCACCGGGGAGCTGTTTTTT
CASSYLTVGTGELFF
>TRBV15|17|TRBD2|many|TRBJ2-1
TGTGCCACCAGCCTCAAGCGGGGGTATTCTCGGTACAATGAGCAGTTCTTC
CATSLKRGYSRYNEQFF
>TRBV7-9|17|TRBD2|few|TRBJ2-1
TGTGCCAGCAGCTACCCCACTAGCGGGGGTGCCTACAATGAGCAGTTCTTC
CASSYPTSGGAYNEQFF
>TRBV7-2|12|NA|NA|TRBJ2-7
TGTGCCAGCAGCCAATACACCTACGAGCAGTACTTC
CASSQYTYEQYF
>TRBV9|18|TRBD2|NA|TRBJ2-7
TGTGCCAGCAGCCCTAGAGGGGGACTAGCGGGGGTTTCCTACGAGCAGTACTTC
CASSPRGGLAGVSYEQYF
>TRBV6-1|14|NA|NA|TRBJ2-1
TGTGCCAGCACCCGGGACGGCCCCTACAATGAGCAGTTCTTC
CASTRDGPYNEQFF
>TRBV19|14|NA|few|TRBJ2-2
TGTGCCAGTAGACCGACAGCGAACACCGGGGAGCTGTTTTTT
CASRPTANTGELFF
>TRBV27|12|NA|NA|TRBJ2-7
TGTGCCAGCAGTCGACAGTCCTACGAGCAGTACTTC
CASSRQSYEQYF